Listed below are T cell receptor beta chains from one sample, sequenced in a study of T cell changes during pregnancy in multiple sclerosis. Generated by immunoSEQ multiplex PCR, the TCRdb table keeps only in-frame clones and is missing some. Of roughly 60,000 clones listed, around 90% were seen once; the top ten hold roughly 1.5%. This material consisted of peripheral blood, taken in the second trimester of pregnancy. Source of these receptors: a female donor with multiple sclerosis, enrolled in a pregnancy study. CDR3s include the opening cysteine and the closing phenylalanine or tryptophan. D genes are given only for firm matches. Only part of the rows carry a size: once, few, many, or a class if the clone is expanded.

v_gene,abundance,j_gene,d_gene,CDR3nt,CDR3aa
TRBV6-5,.,TRBJ2-7,TRBD1,TGTGCCAGCAGTTACTCGACAGGGGGCTACGAGCAGTACTTC,CASSYSTGGYEQYF
TRBV9,.,TRBJ1-1,.,TGTGCCAGCAGCGTAGATGGTAGGGGGTACACTGAAGCTTTCTTT,CASSVDGRGYTEAFF
TRBV10-1,.,TRBJ2-3,TRBD2,TGCGCCAGCAGTGAAAGCGGCGGGAGGGCTTTTGGTACAGATACGCAGTATTTT,CASSESGGRAFGTDTQYF
TRBV6-1,.,TRBJ1-4,TRBD1,TGTGCCAGCAGTGATGGGACAGACGAAAAACTGTTTTTT,CASSDGTDEKLFF
TRBV5-4,.,TRBJ2-6,.,TGTGCCAGCAGCTTGGACACTGGGGCCAACGTCCTGACTTTC,CASSLDTGANVLTF
TRBV19,.,TRBJ2-7,TRBD1,TGTGCCAGTAAAGAGACAGGGGGGAACCACGAGCAGTACTTC,CASKETGGNHEQYF
TRBV5-1,.,TRBJ1-4,.,TGCGCCAGCAGCTTGGATTTGGCTGAAAAACTGTTTTTT,CASSLDLAEKLFF
TRBV7-2,.,TRBJ2-5,.,TGTGCCAGCAGCATATTAGCGGCACAAGAGACCCAGTACTTC,CASSILAAQETQYF
TRBV7-9,.,TRBJ1-1,TRBD1,TGTGCCAGCAGCTCGCTACAGGGACAGACCATATGGGTGGCTTTCTTT,CASSSLQGQTIWVAFF
TRBV5-4,once,TRBJ1-3,.,TGTGCCAGCAGCTTGGCGAATTTGCGAGACTCTGGAAACACCATATATTTT,CASSLANLRDSGNTIYF
TRBV19,once,TRBJ1-5,.,TGTGCCAGTAGTACTACCCCAGGATCTCAGCCCCAGCATTTT,CASSTTPGSQPQHF
TRBV5-1,.,TRBJ2-5,TRBD1,TGCGCCAGCAGTCGCCTCCCGGACAGGGGTCAAGAGACCCAGTACTTC,CASSRLPDRGQETQYF
TRBV5-1,.,TRBJ2-7,.,TGCGCCAGCAGTCTAGGGGGGGTTGGCTACGAGCAGTACTTC,CASSLGGVGYEQYF
TRBV10-3,.,TRBJ2-7,TRBD2,TGTGCCATCAGTAAAGGGACTAGCGGGACCGGCTACGAGCAGTACTTC,CAISKGTSGTGYEQYF
TRBV7-3,.,TRBJ2-3,.,TGTGCCAGCAGCACGGGAAGGTCAGGAGCAGATACGCAGTATTTT,CASSTGRSGADTQYF
TRBV7-9,.,TRBJ2-1,TRBD2,TGTGCCAGCACCTTAAGCGGGGGTGTCAATGAGCAGTTCTTC,CASTLSGGVNEQFF
TRBV11-3,.,TRBJ2-2,TRBD1,TGTGCCAGCAGCCGCAGGACAGGCGGTGATGACGGGGAGCTGTTTTTT,CASSRRTGGDDGELFF
TRBV29-1,.,TRBJ1-4,.,TGCAGCGTTGAAGAAGGGGGTGAAAAACTGTTTTTT,CSVEEGGEKLFF
TRBV18,.,TRBJ2-7,.,TGTGCCAGCTCACCAAGCAGGAAAGACAACGAGCAGTACTTC,CASSPSRKDNEQYF
TRBV28,few,TRBJ1-2,TRBD1,TGTGCCAGCAGAGGGGTGGGACAGGGAAAAGGGGGCTACACCTTC,CASRGVGQGKGGYTF
TRBV6-5,few,TRBJ1-1,TRBD1,TGTGCCAGCAGTGATACAGGGGTCACTGAAGCTTTCTTT,CASSDTGVTEAFF
TRBV7-9,once,TRBJ1-4,TRBD1,TGTGCCAGCAGCTCCAAGGACAGGAGATTGTTTTTT,CASSSKDRRLFF
TRBV1,few,TRBJ2-2,.,TGCACCAGCAGCCAACGTCGGACTAGCGGCGGGTCCGGGGAGCTGTTTTTT,CTSSQRRTSGGSGELFF
TRBV10-3,few,TRBJ1-1,.,TGTGCCATCAGTGATTCCAGGGCTGGGAACACTGAAGCTTTCTTT,CAISDSRAGNTEAFF
TRBV9,.,TRBJ1-4,TRBD1,TGTGCCAGCAGCGTCGGACAGGGAATAGGAAAACTGTTTTTT,CASSVGQGIGKLFF
TRBV27,.,TRBJ2-5,TRBD1,TGTGCCAGCAGTTTGACAGGGGGAGAGACCCAGTACTTC,CASSLTGGETQYF
TRBV5-4,.,TRBJ2-5,.,TGTGCCAGCAGCTTGGGGGGACTCGAGGAGACCCAGTACTTC,CASSLGGLEETQYF
TRBV25-1,.,TRBJ2-2,TRBD1,TGTGCCAGCAGTGAGACAGGGGGGACCGGGGAGCTGTTTTTT,CASSETGGTGELFF
TRBV4-1,.,TRBJ1-4,.,TGCGCCAGCAGACCCCAGGGTGTAACTAATGAAAAACTGTTTTTT,CASRPQGVTNEKLFF
TRBV2,.,TRBJ2-7,.,TGTGCCAGCAGTGGCTCTATTTTAGGACAGCGGGACTACTACGAGCAGTACTTC,CASSGSILGQRDYYEQYF
TRBV28,.,TRBJ1-2,TRBD1,TGTGCCAGCAGTTTTACAGGGGTAGGGGGCTACACCTTC,CASSFTGVGGYTF
TRBV7-9,.,TRBJ1-1,.,TGTGCCAGCAGCTTATACTCTGAAGCTTTCTTT,CASSLYSEAFF
TRBV28,.,TRBJ2-2,.,TGTGCCAGCAGTTTGAGCACGAACACCGGGGAGCTGTTTTTT,CASSLSTNTGELFF
TRBV5-1,.,TRBJ1-4,.,TGCGCCAGCAGCTTGTCGCCGGACAGCCTTAATGAAAAACTGTTTTTT,CASSLSPDSLNEKLFF
TRBV9,.,TRBJ2-3,.,TGTGCCAGCAGCTTCTATGACTCCCTCACAGATACGCAGTATTTT,CASSFYDSLTDTQYF
TRBV9,.,TRBJ1-2,.,TGTGCCAGCAGCCAATTCTATGGCTACACCTTC,CASSQFYGYTF
TRBV27,.,TRBJ1-6,.,TGTGCCAGCAGTTTTCCGGGTTCACCCCTCCACTTT,CASSFPGSPLHF
TRBV5-4,.,TRBJ2-5,TRBD2,TGTGCCAGCAGCTTGGGACTAGCGGGAATTATGGAGACCCAGTACTTC,CASSLGLAGIMETQYF
TRBV7-2,once,TRBJ2-7,.,TGTGCCAGCAGCCCCTTTAGCTCCTACGAGCAGTACTTC,CASSPFSSYEQYF
TRBV19,.,TRBJ2-7,TRBD2,TGTGCCAGTAGTATAGGACTAGCGGGGATCTACGAGCAGTACTTC,CASSIGLAGIYEQYF
TRBV7-3,few,TRBJ2-7,.,TGTGCCAGCAGCCCTACAGGGTCCCACGAGCAGTACTTC,CASSPTGSHEQYF
TRBV28,.,TRBJ2-1,.,TGTGCCAGCAGTTTACTGGGGCGGAATGAGCAGTTCTTC,CASSLLGRNEQFF
TRBV30,.,TRBJ2-7,TRBD1,TGTGCCTGTACCCGGGACAGGGGGTACGAGCAGTACTTC,CACTRDRGYEQYF
TRBV6-4,.,TRBJ2-5,TRBD2,TGTGCCAGCAGTGACTCAGCTAGCGGGAGTCGGTACTTC,CASSDSASGSRYF
TRBV4-1,.,TRBJ2-5,.,TGCGCCAGCAGCCAGTTGCCGGGAGCCCATCGAGAGACCCAGTACTTC,CASSQLPGAHRETQYF
TRBV18,.,TRBJ2-7,TRBD2,TGTGCCAGCTCACCAGGACTAGCGGACTCCTACGAGCAGTACTTC,CASSPGLADSYEQYF
TRBV6-5,.,TRBJ2-7,.,TGTGCCAGCAGTTGGACCCACAGCGGATCCTACGAGCAGTACTTC,CASSWTHSGSYEQYF
TRBV6-5,.,TRBJ1-2,TRBD1,TGTGCCAGCAGCCGCGGGGACAGGGCTGGTTGGGGCTACACCTTC,CASSRGDRAGWGYTF
TRBV9,.,TRBJ1-2,TRBD1,TGTGCCAGCAGCGTAGACCGGGACAGGGCGGATGGCTACACCTTC,CASSVDRDRADGYTF
TRBV6-5,.,TRBJ2-7,.,TGTGCCAGCAGTCGCACACGTGTTGCCTACGAGCAGTACTTC,CASSRTRVAYEQYF
TRBV5-1,.,TRBJ1-1,.,TGCGCCAGCAGCGAGGGTCCTCGGAACACTGAAGCTTTCTTT,CASSEGPRNTEAFF
TRBV28,.,TRBJ1-1,.,TGTGCCAGCAGTAGGGATAGCGGTGAAGCTTTCTTT,CASSRDSGEAFF
TRBV18,.,TRBJ2-2,TRBD1,TGTGCCAGCTCACCACGGGACAGGGACACCGGGGAGCTGTTTTTT,CASSPRDRDTGELFF
TRBV5-6,once,TRBJ2-7,.,TGTGCCAGCAGCCCCGACAGGATTTCCTACGAGCAGTACTTC,CASSPDRISYEQYF